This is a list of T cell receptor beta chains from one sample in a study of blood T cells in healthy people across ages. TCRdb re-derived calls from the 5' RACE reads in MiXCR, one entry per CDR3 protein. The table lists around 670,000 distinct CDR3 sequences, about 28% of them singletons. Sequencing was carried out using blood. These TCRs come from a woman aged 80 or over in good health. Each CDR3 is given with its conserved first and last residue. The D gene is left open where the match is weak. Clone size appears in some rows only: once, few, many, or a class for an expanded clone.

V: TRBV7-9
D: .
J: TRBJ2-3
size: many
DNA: TGTGCCAGCAGTTCGGACCCTCGGGGCAGCACAGATACGCAGTATTTT
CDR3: CASSSDPRGSTDTQYF

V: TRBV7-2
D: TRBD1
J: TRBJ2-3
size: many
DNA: TGTGCCAGCAGCTTGCGGGGACAGGGGGCGCGGGCAGATACGCAGTATTTT
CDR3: CASSLRGQGARADTQYF

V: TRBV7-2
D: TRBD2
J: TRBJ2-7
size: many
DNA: TGTGCCAGCAGCGAAAGACTAGCCTCCTACGAGCAGTACTTC
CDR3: CASSERLASYEQYF

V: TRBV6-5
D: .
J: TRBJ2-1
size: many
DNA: TGTGCCAGCAGCCCAGGAGATGCCTACAATGAGCAGTTCTTC
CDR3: CASSPGDAYNEQFF

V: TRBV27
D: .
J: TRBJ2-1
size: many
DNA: TGTGCCAGCAGTTTAGAGTTTTTGTTACAAGGGAATGAGCAGTTCTTC
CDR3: CASSLEFLLQGNEQFF

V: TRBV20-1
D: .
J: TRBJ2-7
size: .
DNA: TGCAGTGCTAGAGATCGGTTTCTCCGGGGGAGCGCCTACGAGCAGTACTTC
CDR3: CSARDRFLRGSAYEQYF

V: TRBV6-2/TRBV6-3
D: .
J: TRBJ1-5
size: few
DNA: TGTGCCAGCAGCCCAAGGGGCGGTCGGGGCAATCAGCCCCAGCATTTT
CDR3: CASSPRGGRGNQPQHF

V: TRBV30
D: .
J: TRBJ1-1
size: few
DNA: TGTGCCTGGAGTGTAGGGGACGGCCGAGCCGAAGCTTTCTTT
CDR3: CAWSVGDGRAEAFF

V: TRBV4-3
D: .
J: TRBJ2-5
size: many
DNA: TGCGCCAGCAGCCAACAAACAGGGAGCTCCGAGACCCAGTACTTC
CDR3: CASSQQTGSSETQYF

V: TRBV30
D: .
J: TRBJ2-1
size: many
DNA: TGTGCCTCTCGAGCAGGGGCAAATGAGCAGTTCTTC
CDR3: CASRAGANEQFF

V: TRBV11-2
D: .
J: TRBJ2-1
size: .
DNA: TGTGCCTGCAGCTTAATGGGGAGGAACAATGAGCAGTTCTTC
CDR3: CACSLMGRNNEQFF

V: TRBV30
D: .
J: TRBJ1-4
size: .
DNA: TGTGCCTGGAGTGCTCGAACTAATGAAAAACGGTTTTTT
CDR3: CAWSARTNEKRFF